This note documents a single T cell receptor (beta chain) sequence. What this receptor recognizes is not known. No base quality values were provided; no much bigger clone lies one nucleotide off. This entry belongs to a study of blood T cell repertoires in COVID-19 (dated by TCRdb to between 2020 and 2021). Some background on the complete study: Samples from collaborators originated in the United States, Italy and Spain and spanned both the acute and convalescent phases of COVID-19. A freely available public database, intended as a resource for researchers studying the immune response to SARS-CoV-2, is where the repertoires were released. Samples were obtained from the ongoing ImmuneRACE study (first 160 participants) and from over 1,000 subjects provided by 6 global collaborators. The dataset comprised deeply sampled blood TCRbeta repertoires from subjects exposed to, actively infected with, or recovered from COVID-19. Where HLA class I and class II types were available, the types were taken from metadata supplied by the sample provider, not from assay-based typing. The prospective study material was composed of cDNA or gDNA derived from T cells, B-cell-depleted T cells, or PBMCs. Nearly every sample came with metadata listing a de-identified subject ID, COVID-19 status, age in years and sex.

TCRbeta CDR3 regions were amplified from genomic DNA using the immunoSEQ Assay, a bias-controlled multiplex PCR. In the source study's methods: Nucleated cell counts per sample were estimated from amplification of reference gene primers within the assay. To quantify the absolute abundance of each unique TCRbeta CDR3 rearrangement, sequence reads were collapsed and filtered. For each sample, productive Simpson clonality was calculated as the square root of Simpson's diversity index across productive rearrangements. Imported from immuneACCESS, the table was reduced by TCRdb to in-frame sequences with V and J called. These copies leave out some clones; in studies compared against another copy, an unresolved V gene accounts for under half, and the cause of the remainder is not known. D and trimming were read from the DNA, whereas the V and J calls and clone size are those reported in that table. Across this sample there are 310,000 or so clones, with 80% to 95% seen only once. Approximately 2.1% of the sample comes from the top ten.

The junction carries 7 bases between V and J, which are trimmed by 2 bases and 10 bases respectively. Reading from cysteine to phenylalanine, the CDR3 counts 12 amino acids. Just the 36-base CDR3 DNA is kept, in frame starting at base 1. In the germline V gene, CDR1 corresponds to SGHDT and CDR2 to YYEEEE. Study-level results and caveats: The quantity of clinical and demographic metadata differed by source and by participant and was supplied without curation.

One collaborating source in Seattle enrolled patients while the patients were actively infected and followed the patients over time throughout the course of disease. Each collaborating institution followed its own protocols to collect whole blood in K2EDTA tubes. For TCRbeta analysis, collaborator samples were shipped as frozen whole blood, as isolated PBMCs, or as DNA extracted from either sample type. Source material: peripheral blood. The TCR comes from a woman in her twenties or thirties with COVID-19, enrolled during active disease. In this chain, TRBV5-6 is recombined with TRBJ1-6; the D gene identity is not certain. The DNA sequence is given as TGTGCCAGCAGCTTCGGTGAGTCACCCCTCCACTTT. This sequence encodes CASSFGESPLHF. Beyond the CDR3, the reference TRBV5-6 and TRBJ1-6 genes provide the residues; the full variable domain reads: DAGVTQSPTHLIKTRGQQVTLRCSPKSGHDTVSWYQQALGQGPQFIFQYYEEEERQRGNFPDRFSGHQFPNYSSELNVNALLLGDSALYLCASSFGESPLHFGNGTRLTVT.